Here is one T cell receptor (beta chain) with its context. Its antigen is currently unknown. These data are taken from a study of shared clonotypes between healthy human individuals. The wider study: CD4 naive and CD4 memory each took three plates per donor, while CD8 naive took two and CD8 memory one. Findings and limits, study-wide: Only blood underwent sampling, and tissue repertoires likely differ. Non-shared clonotypes had lower generation probabilities than clonotypes shared by all four sorted-subset donors. With several donors compared, around 4.7% of naive CD4 clonotypes were shared.

The V and J ends lost 2 bases and 3 bases respectively, with 23 bases between them. In germline, CDR1 is SGHAT, CDR2 FQNNGV. This CDR3 region has 18 residues. Assay: immunoSEQ multiplex PCR; the TCRdb copy retains only in-frame clones and omits some. The table includes some 2,000,000 clones, 90% to 95% detected once. This sequence was found in a man younger than 35 in good health. The sequencing sample was made of naive CD4+ T cells sorted from blood. Subset in this sample: CD45RA+ positively selected. The gene calls are TRBV11-2 and TRBJ2-7, with D possibly being TRBD2 (8 bases). CDR3 protein: CASSLRSRGLGGHYEQYF. In DNA, the CDR3 is TGTGCCAGCAGCTTAAGGTCTAGGGGACTAGGGGGCCACTACGAGCAGTACTTC.